This T cell receptor (beta chain) was sequenced for a study of identical twins listed by TCRdb under 2016. For context, the study as a whole: To test whether fetal clonotypes persist, this study deep-sequenced TCR alpha and beta repertoires from monozygotic twins, from unrelated adults of various ages, and from cord blood. To rule out contamination, the twin experiments were replicated at different times with different library preparation protocols.

On the study overall, not on this receptor specifically: Invariant T cells such as MAIT and iNKT could partly confound zero-insertion analyses, although diverse VJ usage argued against such confounding for most clonotypes. A weaker excess of twin sharing was found in beta out-of-frame sequences because the signal-to-noise ratio was lowered by fewer shared sequences. Recombination models systematically underestimated out-of-frame TCR alpha sharing in monozygotic twins but agreed with sharing between unrelated individuals. Conclusions relied on cross-sectional statistical analysis, since the same donors could not be followed over many years. Abundant cord blood beta clonotypes had fewer insertions, young adult naive repertoires showed a similar but weaker trend, and memory repertoires showed no such trend. Compared with coincidental sharing between unrelated individuals, out-of-frame TCR alpha sequences shared between twins had an excess of sequences with low generation probability.

On this clonotype itself: Its antigen is unknown. Qualities for individual bases were not recorded, and no much larger clone is one base off.

All donors were healthy Caucasians. Miltenyi CD45RO+ enrichment and human naive T-cell isolation kits were used to isolate memory (CD45RO+) and naive T cells from PBMC. The receptor library was made with 5' RACE. The sequencer was an Illumina HiSeq 2000. A universal primer binding site was added through template switching, and the final cDNA carried a unique molecular identifier so that TCR cDNA molecules could be counted accurately. Specific primers in the conserved constant-segment region were used to synthesize first-strand cDNA for TCR alpha and beta chains. To control for contamination, every cDNA library was double barcoded, receiving both a SMART-Mk sample barcode and Illumina barcodes. Two successive PCR steps introduced TruSeq adapter sequences along with Illumina sample barcodes. The Illumina HiSeq platform was used with custom primers to sequence TCR alpha and beta cDNA libraries. Turning to the authors' computational methods: Unique molecular identifiers were extracted from raw reads with MiGEC, and CDR3 positions were determined with MiXCR. For each individual, recombination models were inferred using an EM algorithm with the repgenHMM and IGoR tools. The analysis of shared clonotypes was done with the tcR package in R, with sharing normalized by the product of cloneset sizes. To study raw recombination without the effects of thymic and clonal selection, out-of-frame nonproductive sequences were analyzed. TCRdb cleaned the public reads at Q25 with fastp, built clones with MiXCR and kept in-frame beta chains. Rows with one shared CDR3 protein collapse into an entry with the most common genes and DNA. The V and J calls here are based on TCRdb, not the publication. The sample table records some 97,000 distinct CDR3 sequences; roughly 6% of these occur just once. The ten largest account for approximately 12% of the sample.

The CDR3 runs 13 amino acids, cysteine and phenylalanine included. The sequence is cut down to CDR3 DNA, 39 bases in frame from base 1. For this chain, trimming is 5 bases at the V end and 8 bases at the J end, and the number of junction bases without a gene match is 4. CDR1 and CDR2 are drawn from the germline V gene (reference sequence): LNHDA, SQIVND. This TCR was recovered from a woman in her forties or fifties in good health. Here the chain combines TRBV19 and TRBJ2-5; TRBD2 aligns with 11 central bases. The source material was memory T cells sorted from blood. What this sample's cell subset or site label stands for: CD45RO+ enriched T cells. The sequenced DNA is TGTGCCAGTAGTGCCGGACTAGCGGGCACCCAGTACTTC. Protein translation: CASSAGLAGTQYF.